These 9 T cell receptor beta chains were all obtained from the same sample, sequenced in a study of OX40 agonist ivuxolimab in advanced cancers. Generated by immunoSEQ multiplex PCR, the TCRdb table keeps only in-frame clones and is missing some. The sample has approximately 58,000 clones; about 86% are singletons. Here the sequenced sample was CD4+ or CD8+ T cells sorted from blood, taken in a trial of the OX40 agonist ivuxolimab. The source of these receptors is an adult with an advanced solid tumor such as melanoma, head and neck, liver or kidney cancer.

This chain connects TRBV28 to TRBJ1-4, with D maybe TRBD1 (6 bases). The germline CDR1 and CDR2 sequences are MDHEN and SYDVKM. Trimming stripped 11 bases from V and 8 bases from J, with 18 bases between. The CDR3 is 13 residues long. The CDR3 sequence is CAVGHVKEEKLFF. CDR3 DNA: TGTGCCGTGGGACACGTGAAAGAGGAAAAACTGTTTTTT.

CDR3 amino acids: CASSLTGSRETQYF. The CDR3, as DNA: TGTGCCAGCAGCCTAACAGGGTCTAGGGAGACCCAGTACTTC. The chain links TRBV11-2 to TRBJ2-5, with D perhaps matching TRBD1 (6 bases). Germline CDR1 and CDR2: SGHAT and FQNNGV. The V and J ends lost 5 bases and 5 bases respectively, with 15 bases between them. This CDR3 has 14 residues.

Only a few counts were recorded for this clone. The rearrangement joins TRBV29-1 to TRBJ1-2; D gene unclear. The V gene's germline CDR1 is SQVTM and CDR2 ANQGSEA. Trimming removed 3 bases at V and 5 bases at J, with 16 bases between. The length of the CDR3 is 14 residues. Here the CDR3 DNA reads TGCAGCGTTGACAAACCGGGCACGGGGTATGGCTACACCTTC. This translates into CSVDKPGTGYGYTF.

In its sample, this clone was seen a few times. The V gene is TRBV9, the J gene TRBJ2-5, with 10 positions matching TRBD2. The CDR3 covers 16 residues. V shed 0 bases, J shed 2 bases, and the junction held 4 bases outside the gene matches. From germline, CDR1 is SGDLS and CDR2 YYNGEE. Here the CDR3 reads CASSVEGSGRQETQYF. CDR3 in DNA: TGTGCCAGCAGCGTAGAAGGTAGCGGGAGGCAAGAGACCCAGTACTTC. Based on the CDR3 plus reference TRBV9 and TRBJ2-5, the full variable domain is DSGVTQTPKHLITATGQRVTLRCSPRSGDLSVYWYQQSLDQGLQFLIQYYNGEERAKGNILERFSAQQFPDLHSELNLSSLELGDSALYFCASSVEGSGRQETQYFGPGTRLLVL.

The chain is built from TRBV9 and TRBJ1-1; a weak D match, TRBD1 (6 bases). Trimming took 4 bases from V and 3 from J, leaving 22 bases between them. Germline assignment: CDR1 SGDLS and CDR2 YYNGEE. CDR3 length equals 17 residues. CDR3 residues: CASSPWGGRSQDTEAFF. As DNA, the CDR3 is TGTGCCAGCAGCCCGTGGGGGGGCAGGTCTCAGGACACTGAAGCTTTCTTT.

V usage is TRBV6-5 and J usage is TRBJ2-3; D is unclear. The CDR3 totals 15 residues. Trimming shortened V by 6 bases and J by 0 bases, and 13 bases separated the two germline ends. CDR1 and CDR2 from the germline V gene are MNHEY and SVGAGI. Written as DNA, the CDR3 is TGTGCCAGCAGGTTGGGCTACCATAGCACAGATACGCAGTATTTT. This encodes CASRLGYHSTDTQYF.

This clone ranks as medium-sized. The V gene is TRBV5-1, the J gene TRBJ1-1; a possible D gene is TRBD1 (6 bases). Germline V gene data show CDR1 as SGHRS and CDR2 as YFSETQ. The CDR3 has 14 amino acids. Between the trimmed V and J ends, which lost 0 bases and 8 bases, there was a span of 14 bases. The CDR3 region has the DNA TGCGCCAGCAGCTTGGACAGGGCGAGGGCGGAAGCTTTCTTT. Translation: CASSLDRARAEAFF. Variable domain in full (rest from reference TRBV5-1 and TRBJ1-1): KAGVTQTPRYLIKTRGQQVTLSCSPISGHRSVSWYQQTPGQGLQFLFEYFSETQRNKGNFPGRFSGRQFSNSRSEMNVSTLELGDSALYLCASSLDRARAEAFFGQGTRLTVV.

As DNA, the CDR3 is TGTGCCAGCAGTCGGGGGTTCTGGGAGCCTCAAGAGACCCAGTACTTC. It codes for CASSRGFWEPQETQYF. V is TRBV28 and J is TRBJ2-5; weak D call: TRBD2 (6 bases). The CDR3 is 16 residues long. V lost 5 bases to trimming and J lost 2 bases, with 18 bases between them. CDR1 and CDR2 from the germline V gene are MDHEN and SYDVKM.

This chain uses TRBV30 with TRBJ2-7; possibly TRBD1 for D (6 bases). Germline assignment: CDR1 GTSNPN and CDR2 SVGIG (reference sequence). The CDR3 has 14 amino acids. The germline V and J ends were trimmed by 5 bases and 9 bases, with 23 bases remaining between them. For the CDR3, the DNA is TGTGCCTGGGCCACCCAGGGGCTAGGCATCCGGCAGTACTTC. Amino acids: CAWATQGLGIRQYF.